The 8 T cell receptor beta chains below all came from one sample that was sequenced in a study of T cells in Graves' hyperthyroidism and ophthalmopathy. RNA transcripts yielded amplified TCR beta CDR3 regions. With the HTBI primer set, the TCR CDR3 went through a first round of RT-PCR. TCRdb reanalysed the multiplex PCR reads using MiXCR and keeps one entry per CDR3 protein. The profile shows hundreds of thousands of distinct CDR3 sequences, 14% of them singletons. The sample was blood. The receptor set was obtained from a woman between 18 and 30 years old with Graves' hyperthyroidism.

The chain combines TRBV7-8 with TRBJ2-7, with D perhaps matching TRBD1 (6 bases). Trimming took 1 base from V and 2 from J, leaving 12 bases between them. Per germline, CDR1 SGHVS and CDR2 FQNEAQ. This CDR3 has 15 amino acids. This CDR3 reads CASSLEGTPPYEQYF. Here the CDR3 DNA reads TGTGCCAGCAGCTTAGAAGGGACACCCCCCTACGAGCAGTACTTC.

This clonotype was observed a handful of times. This sequence joins TRBV19 and TRBJ2-7; D may be TRBD1 or TRBD2 (5 bases each). V shed 4 bases and J shed 6 bases, with 16 bases lying between them. The CDR3 loop spans 14 amino acids. Per the germline V gene, CDR1 is LNHDA and CDR2 is SQIVND (reference sequence). The CDR3 DNA follows: TGTGCCAGTAGTACCCCGGGACGGCCCGCCGAGCAGTACTTC. Amino acid sequence: CASSTPGRPAEQYF. Looking up the rest from reference TRBV19 and TRBJ2-7 gives the full variable domain: DGGITQSPKYLFRKEGQNVTLSCEQNLNHDAMYWYRQDPGQGLRLIYYSQIVNDFQKGDIAEGYSVSREKKESFPLTVTSAQKNPTAFYLCASSTPGRPAEQYFGPGTRLTVT.

In its sample, this clonotype was seen many times. The CDR3 spells CASNADGIYEQYF. CDR3 in DNA: TGTGCCAGCAATGCGGACGGAATCTACGAGCAGTACTTC. The chain employs TRBV2 and TRBJ2-7; D call uncertain. Trimming shortened V by 7 bases and J by 3 bases, and 13 bases separated the two germline ends. The CDR3 sequence is 13 residues long. CDR1 and CDR2 from the germline V gene are SNHLY and FYNNEI.

This clonotype was counted at least ten times. The V and J genes are TRBV4-1 and TRBJ2-5; TRBD2 is a possible D gene (5 bases). This CDR3 spans 13 amino acids. CDR1 and CDR2 from the germline V gene are MGHRA and YSYEKL. V lost 1 base, J lost 5 bases, and 8 bases lay in between. This CDR3 reads CASSQGLLETQYF. CDR3 in DNA: TGCGCCAGCAGCCAAGGACTATTGGAGACCCAGTACTTC.

This clonotype appeared many times. The V call is TRBV12-3 or TRBV12-4, the J call TRBJ2-3; 8 nucleotides line up with TRBD2. The J segment lost 5 bases and the V segment lost 7 bases, leaving 5 bases of the junction unmatched. CDR3 length: 13 residues. This CDR3 is CASNVAGGDTQYF. CDR3 DNA: TGTGCCAGCAACGTGGCGGGAGGAGATACGCAGTATTTT.

The chain links TRBV28 to TRBJ2-1; D gene unclear. This CDR3 has 12 amino acids. The germline V and J ends were trimmed by 6 bases and 7 bases, with 10 bases remaining between them. Germline V lookup: CDR1 MDHEN, CDR2 SYDVKM. The CDR3 sequence: CASSKPPNEQFF. The CDR3 DNA reads TGTGCCAGCAGCAAACCCCCTAATGAGCAGTTCTTC.

The gene calls are TRBV2 and TRBJ1-5; 8 positions agree with TRBD1. Germline CDR1 is SNHLY and CDR2 is FYNNEI. The CDR3 is 14 amino acids. V shed 6 bases and J 5 bases; nucleotides not matched to a gene: 6. The CDR3 region is CASSGQGAYQPQHF. CDR3 coding DNA: TGTGCCAGCAGCGGTCAGGGGGCTTATCAGCCCCAGCATTTT.

The chain combines TRBV6-4 with TRBJ2-1; 11 nucleotides line up with TRBD2. Trimming cost V 7 bases and J 2 bases; bases outside gene matches: 4. From germline, CDR1 is MRHNA and CDR2 SNTAGT. The CDR3 consists of 15 residues. The CDR3 loop is CASTPTSGAYNEQFF. As DNA, the CDR3 is TGTGCCAGCACTCCGACTAGCGGGGCCTACAATGAGCAGTTCTTC.